The source of this T cell receptor (beta chain) is a study of blood T cell repertoires in COVID-19. The CDR3 has 15 amino acids. Germline CDR1 is SGHTA and CDR2 is FQGNSA. V lost 3 bases and J lost 4; bases outside the gene matches: 6. In the original analysis: Estimation of nucleated cell counts was performed using reference gene primer amplification. Libraries were prepared by immunoSEQ multiplex PCR; TCRdb keeps only in-frame clonotypes and omits some of them. V and J calls and clone size are copied from that table; D and trimming were computed from the DNA. The table lists approximately 68,000 clones, 82% of them singletons.

The sequence derives from a man at least 80 years old with active COVID-19. The sequenced material came from peripheral blood. The chain uses TRBV7-2 and TRBJ2-7; 10 bases line up with TRBD2. This CDR3 is CASSLTGTSVYEQYF. The CDR3 coding sequence is TGTGCCAGCAGCTTGACCGGGACTAGCGTATACGAGCAGTACTTC.